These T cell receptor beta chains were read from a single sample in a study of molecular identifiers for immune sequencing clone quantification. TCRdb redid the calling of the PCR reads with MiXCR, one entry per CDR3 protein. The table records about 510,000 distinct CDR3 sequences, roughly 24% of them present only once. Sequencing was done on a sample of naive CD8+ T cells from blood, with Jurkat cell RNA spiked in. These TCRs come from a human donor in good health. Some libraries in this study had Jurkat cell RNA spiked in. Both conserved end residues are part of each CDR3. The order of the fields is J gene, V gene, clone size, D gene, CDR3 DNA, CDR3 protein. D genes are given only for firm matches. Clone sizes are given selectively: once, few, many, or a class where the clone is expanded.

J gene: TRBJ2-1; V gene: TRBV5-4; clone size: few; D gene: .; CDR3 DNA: TGTGCCAGCAGCCCTGAGAAGGATGAGCAGTTCTTC; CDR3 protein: CASSPEKDEQFF
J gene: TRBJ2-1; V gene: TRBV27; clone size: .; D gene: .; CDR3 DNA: TGTGCCAGCAGTCCCAGGGTAGCTTTAATCCATGAGCAGTTCTTC; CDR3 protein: CASSPRVALIHEQFF
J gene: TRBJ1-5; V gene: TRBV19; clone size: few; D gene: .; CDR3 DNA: TGTGCCAGCACGGTTTGGGGAGGAGATAGCAATCAGCCCCAGCATTTT; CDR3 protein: CASTVWGGDSNQPQHF
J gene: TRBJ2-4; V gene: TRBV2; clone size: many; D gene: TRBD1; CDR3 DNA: TGTGCCAGCAGGGACGGGACAGGGGAGGGAGATATCTTC; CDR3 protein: CASRDGTGEGDIF
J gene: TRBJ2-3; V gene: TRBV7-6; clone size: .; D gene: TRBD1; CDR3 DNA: TGTGCCGGCAGCCCCTCCAGGGGGGATACGCAGTATTTT; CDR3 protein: CAGSPSRGDTQYF
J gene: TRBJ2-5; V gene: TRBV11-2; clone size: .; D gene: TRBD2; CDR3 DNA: TGTGCCAGCAGCATTGGACTAGCTGGGTACCAAGAGACCCAGTACTTC; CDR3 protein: CASSIGLAGYQETQYF
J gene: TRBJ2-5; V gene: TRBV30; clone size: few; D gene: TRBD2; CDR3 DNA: TGTGCCTGGACTAGCGGGGGGGCGGGGGAGACCCAGTACTTC; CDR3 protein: CAWTSGGAGETQYF
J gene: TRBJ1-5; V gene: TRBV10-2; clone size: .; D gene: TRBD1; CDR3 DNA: TGCGCCACCAAGGTGGCAGGGGGCGGGCAGCCCCAGCATTTT; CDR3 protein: CATKVAGGGQPQHF
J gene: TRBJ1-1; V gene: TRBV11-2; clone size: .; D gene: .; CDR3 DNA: TGTGCCAGCAGCCCATTTCCGGTGGGCTACACTGAAGCTTTCTTT; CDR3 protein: CASSPFPVGYTEAFF
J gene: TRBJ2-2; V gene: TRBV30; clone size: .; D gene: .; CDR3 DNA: TGTGCCTGGGGCGCAGGGGTGACCGGGGAGCTGTTTTTT; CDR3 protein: CAWGAGVTGELFF
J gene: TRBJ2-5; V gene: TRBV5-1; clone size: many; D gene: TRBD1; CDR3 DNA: TGCGCCAGCAGTCGGTGGGCCGGGACAGGGGTAGAAGAGACCCAGTACTTC; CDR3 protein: CASSRWAGTGVEETQYF